This passage covers 9 T cell receptor beta chains from one sample sequenced in a study of T cell changes during pregnancy in multiple sclerosis. The data were produced by immunoSEQ multiplex PCR, yet TCRdb's version contains in-frame clones alone and is incomplete. The data contain 35,000 to 40,000 clones, roughly 88% of them seen just once; the ten biggest clones take up 1.2%. The input for sequencing was CD4+ T cells from peripheral blood mononuclear cells, taken before pregnancy. The receptor source for this set is a female donor with multiple sclerosis, enrolled in a pregnancy study.

The chain has TRBV7-6 and TRBJ2-3, with a weak D call TRBD1 (5 bases). V dropped 5 bases and J dropped 1 base, with 10 bases sitting between them. The CDR3 runs to 14 residues. CDR1 SGHVS and CDR2 FNYEAQ come from the germline V gene. In DNA, the CDR3 is TGTGCCAGCAGCCCACAACAGGGCACAGATACGCAGTATTTT. Protein sequence: CASSPQQGTDTQYF. The variable domain in full, with the rest retrieved from reference TRBV7-6 and TRBJ2-3, is GAGVSQSPRYKVTKRGQDVALRCDPISGHVSLYWYRQALGQGPEFLTYFNYEAQQDKSGLPNDRFSAERPEGSISTLTIQRTEQRDSAMYRCASSPQQGTDTQYFGPGTRLTVL.

This rearrangement joins TRBV28 to TRBJ1-1, with D unclear. Between the trimmed V and J ends, which lost 3 bases and 7 bases, there was a span of 9 bases. The CDR3 sequence is 12 residues long. Germline CDR1 MDHEN, CDR2 SYDVKM. The CDR3 here is CASSFTGDEAFF. CDR3 coding DNA: TGTGCCAGCAGTTTTACCGGTGATGAAGCTTTCTTT. The variable domain in full, completed from reference TRBV28 and TRBJ1-1, reads DVKVTQSSRYLVKRTGEKVFLECVQDMDHENMFWYRQDPGLGLRLIYFSYDVKMKEKGDIPEGYSVSREKKERFSLILESASTNQTSMYLCASSFTGDEAFFGQGTRLTVV.

The chain uses TRBV14 and TRBJ1-4, with D unresolved. Germline V gives CDR1 SGHDN, CDR2 FVKESK. The CDR3 has 15 residues. V was trimmed by 1 base and J by 8 bases, leaving 14 bases between them. CDR3 in amino acids: CASSQVTARGEKLFF. The CDR3 DNA is TGTGCCAGCAGCCAAGTTACAGCTCGAGGGGAAAAACTGTTTTTT.

CDR3 sequence reads: CAISEGLDFHEQYF. The CDR3 bases are TGTGCCATCAGTGAGGGACTAGATTTCCACGAGCAGTACTTC. This chain uses TRBV10-3 with TRBJ2-7; the match to TRBD2 covers 7 bases. The CDR3 is 14 residues long. The V and J ends lost 2 bases and 5 bases, in that order; junction bases with no gene match: 6. Germline V lookup: CDR1 ENHRY, CDR2 SYGVKD.

The chain joins TRBV5-6 to TRBJ1-5; D is possibly TRBD1 (5 bases). Germline V gene data show CDR1 as SGHDT and CDR2 as YYEEEE. The CDR3 covers 16 residues. Between the trimmed V and J ends, which lost 0 bases and 1 base, there was a span of 11 bases. DNA of the CDR3: TGTGCCAGCAGCTTGGGGGGCCCTTGGAGCAATCAGCCCCAGCATTTT. This translates into CASSLGGPWSNQPQHF.

CDR3 nucleotide sequence: TGTGCCAGCAGTTCCGGACAGGGCCCTTACAATGAGCAGTTCTTC. Amino acid sequence: CASSSGQGPYNEQFF. V and J are TRBV6-4 and TRBJ2-1; TRBD1 aligns across 8 bases. The CDR3 is 15 amino acids. V dropped 5 bases and J dropped 4; count of bases not matched to a gene: 7. Germline CDR1 and CDR2: MRHNA and SNTAGT.

The chain recombines TRBV25-1 with TRBJ2-3; 15 nucleotides match TRBD2. From germline, CDR1 is MGHDK and CDR2 SYGVNS. Trimming took 6 bases from V and 4 from J; bases not matched to a gene: 11. This CDR3 has 18 amino acids. For the CDR3, the DNA is TGTGCCAGCAGCCTTGGACTAGCGGGAGGGGGGTTACCAGATACGCAGTATTTT. It encodes CASSLGLAGGGLPDTQYF.

This chain uses TRBV14 with TRBJ1-2, with 7 bases identical to TRBD1. This CDR3 region has 16 residues. The J segment lost 8 bases and the V segment lost 4 bases, leaving 16 bases of the junction unmatched. In germline, CDR1 is SGHDN, CDR2 FVKESK. CDR3 protein: CASSPMVTGLMGGYTF. CDR3 bases: TGTGCCAGCAGCCCGATGGTGACAGGGCTGATGGGCGGCTACACCTTC.

V is TRBV19 and J is TRBJ2-1, with 8 positions matching TRBD2. With 8 bases clipped from V and 6 bases from J, the junction kept 6 bases outside the gene matches. Looked up from germline, CDR1 is LNHDA and CDR2 is SQIVND (reference sequence). There are 13 residues in the CDR3. CDR3 DNA: TGTGCCAGTCGGAGCGGGAGTATCAATGAGCAGTTCTTC. Residues: CASRSGSINEQFF.